Below, 27 T cell receptor beta chains from the same sample are listed, as sequenced in a study of regulatory T cells in long-lasting Graves disease. Building the TCR beta libraries relied on iRepertoire HTBI primers, and CDR3 regions underwent Arm-PCR. TCRdb ran MiXCR on the multiplex PCR reads and lists one entry per CDR3 protein. The sample has roughly 420,000 distinct CDR3 sequences, around 16% seen once. Documented time point: newly diagnosed GD, antithyroid drugs for less than 3 months. Extracted RNA from PBMCs served as the source of the TCR library. Sequences were derived from peripheral blood mononuclear cells (PBMCs), sampled at new diagnosis, from a patient treated with antithyroid drugs. The source of these receptors is a female donor with Graves disease.

This clonotype came up many times. The V call is TRBV20-1, the J call TRBJ1-3; D gene uncertain. The CDR3 runs 13 residues. With 6 bases removed from V and 4 bases from J, the gap between germline ends came to 13 bases. Germline V gene lookup returns CDR1 DFQATT and CDR2 SNEGSKA (reference sequence). CDR3 amino acids: CSAVSVSGNTIYF. As DNA, the CDR3 is TGCAGTGCAGTTTCGGTCTCGGGAAACACCATATATTTT.

This clonotype came up many times. This chain links TRBV9 with TRBJ2-5; D ambiguous. The CDR3 runs to 13 residues. Germline CDR1 reads SGDLS; CDR2 reads YYNGEE. V was shortened by 0 bases and J by 5 bases, with 8 bases between the two germline ends. CDR3 region: CASSVAHYETQYF. The CDR3 DNA follows: TGTGCCAGCAGCGTAGCCCATTACGAGACCCAGTACTTC.

The chain couples TRBV4-1 to TRBJ1-5, with unresolved D. Trimming took off 0 bases at V and 7 bases at J, with 7 bases between the two ends. CDR3 length equals 13 residues. The germline CDR1 and CDR2 sequences are MGHRA and YSYEKL. The CDR3, as DNA: TGCGCCAGCAGCCAAGATGAGAACCAGCCCCAGCATTTT. Encoded protein: CASSQDENQPQHF.

This clonotype was counted ten times or more. J is TRBJ2-1 and V is TRBV11-2, with TRBD1 matching 8 bases. With V trimmed by 9 bases and J by 5 bases, 12 bases remained unmatched. This CDR3 comprises 15 residues. CDR1 and CDR2 (germline): SGHAT, FQNNGV. The chain's CDR3 is CASLPGTGSHNEQFF. DNA of the CDR3: TGTGCCAGTCTCCCCGGGACAGGTTCACACAATGAGCAGTTCTTC.

V is TRBV6-4 and J is TRBJ1-2; D gene uncertain. The ends were cut back, 3 bases at V and 6 bases at J, with 8 bases in the middle. Germline lookup yields CDR1 MRHNA and CDR2 SNTAGT. The CDR3 is 12 residues long. As DNA, the CDR3 is TGTGCCAGCAGTGAATTCGGCCATGGCTACACCTTC. Its translation: CASSEFGHGYTF.

In this sample, this clonotype turned up many times. J is TRBJ2-1 and V is TRBV7-8; 16 bases align to TRBD2. Trimming cost V 4 bases and J 6 bases; bases outside gene matches: 6. The CDR3 length is 17 residues. Germline assignment: CDR1 SGHVS and CDR2 FQNEAQ. The chain's CDR3 is CASSSGLAGGPSNEQFF. The DNA of the CDR3 is TGTGCCAGCAGCTCGGGACTAGCGGGAGGGCCTTCCAATGAGCAGTTCTTC.

CDR3 residues: CASSTDRLGQGQQPQHF. The CDR3, as DNA: TGTGCCAGTAGTACGGACAGACTGGGACAGGGACAGCAGCCCCAGCATTTT. The J gene is TRBJ1-5, the V gene TRBV19; 9 positions agree with TRBD1. This CDR3 comprises 17 residues. Trimming cost V 4 bases and J 7 bases; bases outside gene matches: 14. Germline V gene data show CDR1 as LNHDA and CDR2 as SQIVND (reference sequence).

The gene calls are TRBV5-6 and TRBJ2-1; 9 bases map to TRBD2. Germline V gives CDR1 SGHDT, CDR2 YYEEEE. The CDR3 extends over 15 amino acids. V lost 0 bases to trimming and J lost 6 bases; unmatched junction nucleotides: 4. The CDR3 DNA follows: TGTGCCAGCAGCTTGGTCCGCGGGGGGGGCAATGAGCAGTTCTTC. Its protein product is CASSLVRGGGNEQFF.

V and J are TRBV19 and TRBJ2-1, with 9 bases fitting TRBD1. This CDR3 comprises 13 residues. Germline values: CDR1 LNHDA, CDR2 SQIVND (reference sequence). V shed 10 bases, J shed 4 bases, and the junction held 5 bases outside the gene matches. The CDR3 DNA is TGTGCCACTAACAGGGGGCAGTACAATGAGCAGTTCTTC. It yields the protein CATNRGQYNEQFF.

V and J are TRBV28 and TRBJ2-5; D gene unclear. This CDR3 has 12 amino acids. Trimming removed 3 bases from V and 5 bases from J, with 7 bases in between. Germline V gene data show CDR1 as MDHEN and CDR2 as SYDVKM. CDR3 bases: TGTGCCAGCAGTTTCTCACCGGAGACCCAGTACTTC. It specifies CASSFSPETQYF.

This clonotype was seen repeatedly, ten times or more. DNA of the CDR3: TGTGCCAGCAGCTTCGGTATCGGGGAGCTGTTTTTT. Protein product: CASSFGIGELFF. This sequence joins TRBV11-2 and TRBJ2-2, with D unclear. The V end was cut by 3 bases, the J end by 7 bases, with 6 bases between. Germline V gives CDR1 SGHAT, CDR2 FQNNGV. The CDR3 runs to 12 residues.

This clonotype was seen at least ten times. J is TRBJ1-1 and V is TRBV10-1, with D uncertain. CDR1 is WNHNN, CDR2 SYGVQD, per germline (reference sequence). V was trimmed by 3 bases and J by 8 bases, leaving 10 bases between them. The CDR3 has 12 residues. The CDR3 coding sequence is TGCGCCAGCAGTGACCCGGGTCGAGAAGCTTTCTTT. Its translation is CASSDPGREAFF.

This clonotype was picked up many times. The chain uses TRBV12-3 or TRBV12-4 and TRBJ2-3, with D perhaps matching TRBD1 (6 bases). Deletions cut 4 bases from V and 3 bases from J, with 11 bases between. The CDR3 has 14 amino acids. The DNA for the CDR3 is TGTGCCAGCAGTTCCACAGGGTTGACAGATACGCAGTATTTT. Translated, it gives CASSSTGLTDTQYF.

This clonotype was observed at least ten times. The rearrangement links TRBV6-5 to TRBJ1-2; D call uncertain. The germline gives CDR1 MNHEY, CDR2 SVGAGI. The CDR3 runs 14 residues. V was trimmed by 0 bases and J by 8 bases, leaving 13 bases between them. The CDR3 region is CASSYSGRPTGYTF. CDR3 in DNA: TGTGCCAGCAGTTACTCCGGGCGTCCGACGGGCTACACCTTC.

The rearrangement links TRBV9 to TRBJ2-1; D might be TRBD2 (6 bases). The V gene's germline CDR1 is SGDLS and CDR2 YYNGEE. The V end was cut by 0 bases, the J end by 4 bases, with 8 bases between. The CDR3 runs 14 residues. The CDR3 DNA follows: TGTGCCAGCAGCGTAGTGGAGGGTTACAATGAGCAGTTCTTC. Amino acid sequence: CASSVVEGYNEQFF.

The chain uses TRBV14 and TRBJ2-7, with a weak D call TRBD1 (5 bases). CDR1 and CDR2 (germline): SGHDN, FVKESK. CDR3 size: 15 residues. Deletions cut 1 base from V and 2 bases from J, with 12 bases between. This chain's CDR3 is CASSQVAGIPYEQYF. CDR3 DNA: TGTGCCAGCAGCCAAGTGGCAGGGATCCCCTACGAGCAGTACTTC. The full variable domain, completed using reference TRBV14 and TRBJ2-7, is EAGVTQFPSHSVIEKGQTVTLRCDPISGHDNLYWYRRVMGKEIKFLLHFVKESKQDESGMPNNRFLAERTGGTYSTLKVQPAELEDSGVYFCASSQVAGIPYEQYFGPGTRLTVT.

To note about this clonotype: With a much larger clone just one base away, this may be a read error. The chain links TRBV29-1 to TRBJ1-1, with D perhaps matching TRBD1 (5 bases). The CDR3 spans 14 residues. V was trimmed by 2 bases and J by 5 bases, leaving 15 bases between them. Germline V gene data show CDR1 as SQVTM and CDR2 as ANQGSEA. DNA for the CDR3: TGCAGCGTTGAAAGGTCGGGGGGAGCTACTGAAGCTTTCTTT. This translates into CSVERSGGATEAFF.

The chain uses TRBV24-1 and TRBJ2-6; D is perhaps TRBD1 (6 bases). The germline V and J ends were trimmed by 7 bases and 0 bases, with 15 bases remaining between them. From germline, CDR1 is KGHDR and CDR2 SFDVKD. CDR3 length: 17 amino acids. The CDR3 region has the DNA TGTGCCACCAGCAAGAAGGACAGTCGCTCTGGGGCCAACGTCCTGACTTTC. Translation gives CATSKKDSRSGANVLTF.

This clonotype was picked up many times. The chain employs TRBV12-3 or TRBV12-4 and TRBJ1-5, with TRBD1 matching 8 bases. This CDR3 has 15 amino acids. Unmatched junction bases numbered 10, after V lost 6 bases and J lost 6 bases. CDR3 sequence reads: CASSSGTGGSQPQHF. DNA for the CDR3: TGTGCCAGCAGCTCCGGGACAGGTGGGAGTCAGCCCCAGCATTTT.

This clonotype was seen a few times. The chain links TRBV2 to TRBJ2-7; 15 bases agree with TRBD2. The V gene end was trimmed by 6 bases and the J gene end by 5 bases; junction bases not matched to a gene: 8. This CDR3 has 16 amino acids. Germline V lookup: CDR1 SNHLY, CDR2 FYNNEI. CDR3 in amino acids: CASSQGTSGRIHEQYF. The CDR3 coding sequence is TGTGCCAGCAGCCAAGGGACTAGCGGGAGGATCCACGAGCAGTACTTC.

The rearrangement links TRBV10-3 to TRBJ2-7, with unresolved D. V lost 6 bases and J lost 0, with 12 bases in between. The CDR3 extends over 14 amino acids. In germline, CDR1 is ENHRY, CDR2 SYGVKD. CDR3 in amino acids: CAISPSYFSYEQYF. The CDR3 DNA reads as TGTGCCATCAGCCCTAGTTACTTCTCCTACGAGCAGTACTTC.

This clonotype was counted at least ten times. The chain employs TRBV7-2 and TRBJ2-6; TRBD1 matches 7 bases. V was clipped by 5 bases and J by 5 bases; unmatched bases: 15. Germline CDR1 and CDR2: SGHTA and FQGNSA. The CDR3 has 18 amino acids. Written as DNA, the CDR3 is TGTGCCAGCAGCCCTGGGACAGTCCTATACCGGTGGGCCAACGTCCTGACTTTC. Translated, it gives CASSPGTVLYRWANVLTF.

This clonotype was seen at least ten times. The chain employs TRBV28 and TRBJ1-2, with D uncertain. The V end was cut by 5 bases, the J end by 8 bases, with 6 bases between. This CDR3 spans 10 amino acids. Germline assignment: CDR1 MDHEN and CDR2 SYDVKM. The CDR3 coding sequence is TGTGCCAGCAGTCAAGGCGGCTACACCTTC. Amino acid sequence: CASSQGGYTF.

This clonotype was detected ten times or more. CDR3 bases: TGCAGCGTTGATACAGGGGGAGACGAGCAGTACTTC. Its translation: CSVDTGGDEQYF. The chain combines TRBV29-1 with TRBJ2-7; TRBD1 matches at 8 bases. The CDR3 totals 12 residues. V lost 3 bases and J lost 5; bases outside the gene matches: 3. Germline loops: CDR1 SQVTM, CDR2 ANQGSEA.

This clonotype has only a few counts. V usage is TRBV10-3 and J usage is TRBJ1-2, with unresolved D. There are 12 residues in the CDR3. The V gene's germline CDR1 is ENHRY and CDR2 SYGVKD. Trimming left V 7 bases short and J 2 bases short, with 8 bases between. CDR3 nucleotides: TGTGCCATCAAGGGTACGAACTATGGCTACACCTTC. As protein: CAIKGTNYGYTF.

The sample holds many counts of this clonotype. The V call is TRBV7-2, the J call TRBJ2-2; D is possibly TRBD1 (6 bases). The CDR3 is made up of 16 amino acids. Trimming removed 0 bases at V and 2 bases at J, with 10 bases between. Looked up from germline, CDR1 is SGHTA and CDR2 is FQGNSA. The CDR3 DNA sequence: TGTGCCAGCAGCTTAGCGGAGGACAGTAACACCGGGGAGCTGTTTTTT. This gives the protein CASSLAEDSNTGELFF.

This clonotype was detected many times. The chain couples TRBV24-1 to TRBJ2-7, with D perhaps matching TRBD2 (6 bases). With 5 bases removed from V and 6 bases from J, the gap between germline ends came to 10 bases. This CDR3 has 12 amino acids. Germline CDR1 KGHDR, CDR2 SFDVKD. Here the CDR3 reads CATSVGGVEQYF. As DNA, the CDR3 is TGTGCCACCAGTGTTGGAGGGGTCGAGCAGTACTTC.